This T cell receptor beta chain stems from a study of cytomegalovirus exposure and HLA in healthy donors. V lost 2 bases and J lost 3; bases outside the gene matches: 3. Looked up from germline, CDR1 is MRHNA and CDR2 is SNTAGT. CDR3 length equals 15 residues. A note on this clone: Its antigen remains unidentified.

The PCR employed 60 Vbeta primers together with 13 Jbeta primers. Profiling relied on immunoSEQ multiplex PCR, and the TCRdb table lists in-frame clones only, not all of them. The top ten clones hold 1.3% to 1.5% of a sample with about 200,000 clones, 75% to 85% of them seen once. Overall study findings and caveats: At a 0.05 false discovery rate, a later analysis found approximately 15,000 TCR beta sequences to be associated with HLA alleles.

Sequenced sample: PBMCs. The chain joins TRBV6-4 to TRBJ2-3; TRBD2 aligns across 9 bases. This clonotype was sampled from a girl aged 10 to 17 in good health and CMV-seronegative. For the CDR3, the DNA is TGTGCCAGCAGTGACGGCGGGGGGGTGACAGATACGCAGTATTTT. Translation gives CASSDGGGVTDTQYF.